This T cell receptor (beta chain) is drawn from a study of T cell responses to AZD1222 COVID-19 vaccine. Study observations and caveats: Clonal diversity was possibly underestimated, and white British individuals and females predominated among donors. Only a handful of AZD1222 recipients, more than five in all, had baseline seropositivity. Regions 160-218 and 743-854 held dominance among vaccine-associated CD4 TCRs, which spanned spike. Repertoires were sampled only after the peak T cell response.

After removal of 1 base from V and 5 bases from J, the junction contained 4 bases not matched to a gene. Germline CDR1 and CDR2: SGHAT and FQNNGV. The CDR3 consists of 14 residues. Profiled with immunoSEQ multiplex PCR; TCRdb holds only in-frame clones, not every one. Here the sample spans 50,000 to 55,000 clones, 70% to 85% being singletons. Concerning this clone itself: The antigen is unknown.

This sequence originates from an adult in good health. The V gene is TRBV11-2, the J gene TRBJ2-5; 7 positions match TRBD2. The sample was peripheral blood, taken on day 0 of AZD1222 vaccination. The CDR3 spells CASSLGLGGETQYF. The CDR3 bases are TGTGCCAGCAGCTTAGGACTCGGGGGGGAGACCCAGTACTTC.